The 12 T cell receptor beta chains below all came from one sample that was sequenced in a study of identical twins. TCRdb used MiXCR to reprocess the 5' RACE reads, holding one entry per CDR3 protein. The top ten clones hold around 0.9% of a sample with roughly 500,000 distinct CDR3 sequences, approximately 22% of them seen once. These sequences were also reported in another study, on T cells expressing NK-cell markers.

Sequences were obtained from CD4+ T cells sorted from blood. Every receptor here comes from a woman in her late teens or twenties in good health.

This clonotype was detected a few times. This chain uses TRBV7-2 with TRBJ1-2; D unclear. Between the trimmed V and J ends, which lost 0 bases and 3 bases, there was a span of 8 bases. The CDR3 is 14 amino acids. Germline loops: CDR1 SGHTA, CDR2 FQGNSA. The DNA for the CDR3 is TGTGCCAGCAGCTTAGCAGTTCTTGACTATGGCTACACCTTC. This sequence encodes CASSLAVLDYGYTF.

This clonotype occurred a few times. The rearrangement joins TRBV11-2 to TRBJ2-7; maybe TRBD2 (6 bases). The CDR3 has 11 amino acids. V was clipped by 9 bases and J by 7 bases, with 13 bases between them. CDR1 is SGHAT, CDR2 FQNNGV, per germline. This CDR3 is CASTPAGEQYF. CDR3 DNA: TGTGCCAGTACCCCGGCGGGGGAGCAGTACTTC.

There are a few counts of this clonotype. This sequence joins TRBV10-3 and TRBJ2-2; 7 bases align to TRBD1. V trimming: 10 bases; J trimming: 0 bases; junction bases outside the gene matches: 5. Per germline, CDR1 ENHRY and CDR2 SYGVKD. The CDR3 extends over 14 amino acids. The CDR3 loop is CATRTGTNTGELFF. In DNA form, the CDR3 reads TGTGCCACTAGGACAGGAACGAACACCGGGGAGCTGTTTTTT.

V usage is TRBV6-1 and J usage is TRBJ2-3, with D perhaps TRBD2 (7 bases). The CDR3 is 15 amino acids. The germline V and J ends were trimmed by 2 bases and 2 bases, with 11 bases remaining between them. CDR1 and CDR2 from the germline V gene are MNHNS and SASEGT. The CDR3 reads CASSERRGPTDTQYF. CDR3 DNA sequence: TGTGCCAGCAGTGAAAGGCGGGGGCCCACAGATACGCAGTATTTT.

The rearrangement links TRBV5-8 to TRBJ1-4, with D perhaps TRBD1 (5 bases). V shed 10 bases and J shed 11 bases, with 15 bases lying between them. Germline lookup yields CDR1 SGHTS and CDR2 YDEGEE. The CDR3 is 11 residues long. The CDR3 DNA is TGTGCCGGAAAGGCACCAGGGAAACTGTTTTTT. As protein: CAGKAPGKLFF. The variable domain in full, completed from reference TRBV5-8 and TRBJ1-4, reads EAGVTQSPTHLIKTRGQQATLRCSPISGHTSVYWYQQALGLGLQFLLWYDEGEERNRGNFPPRFSGRQFPNYSSELNVNALELEDSALYLCAGKAPGKLFFGSGTQLSVL.

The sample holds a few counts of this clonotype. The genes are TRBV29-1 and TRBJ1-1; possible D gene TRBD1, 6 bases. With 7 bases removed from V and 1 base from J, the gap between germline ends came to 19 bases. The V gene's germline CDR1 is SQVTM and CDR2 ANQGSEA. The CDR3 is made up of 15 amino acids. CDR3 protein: CSARGQGWTNTEAFF. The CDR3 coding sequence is TGCAGCGCCCGGGGGCAGGGGTGGACGAACACTGAAGCTTTCTTT. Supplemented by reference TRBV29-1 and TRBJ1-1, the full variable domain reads SAVISQKPSRDICQRGTSLTIQCQVDSQVTMMFWYRQQPGQSLTLIATANQGSEATYESGFVIDKFPISRPNLTFSTLTVSNMSPEDSSIYLCSARGQGWTNTEAFFGQGTRLTVV.

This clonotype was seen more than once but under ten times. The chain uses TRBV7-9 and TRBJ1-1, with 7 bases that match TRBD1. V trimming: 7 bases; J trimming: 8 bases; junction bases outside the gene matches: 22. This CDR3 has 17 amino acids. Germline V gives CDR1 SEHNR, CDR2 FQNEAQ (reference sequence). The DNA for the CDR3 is TGTGCCAGCACCCCGACCGGGACAGCACTCAAGGGGCGAGAAGCTTTCTTT. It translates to CASTPTGTALKGREAFF.

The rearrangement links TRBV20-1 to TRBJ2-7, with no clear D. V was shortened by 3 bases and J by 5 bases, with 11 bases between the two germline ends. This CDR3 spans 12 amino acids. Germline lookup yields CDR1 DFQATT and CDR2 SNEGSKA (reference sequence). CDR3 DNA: TGCAGTGCTAGTTCTGGGGTCCACGAGCAGTACTTC. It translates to CSASSGVHEQYF.

The CDR3 bases are TGCAGTGCTGGACAGGGGGCAGAGACCCAGTACTTC. Encoded protein: CSAGQGAETQYF. The genes are TRBV20-1 and TRBJ2-5; 11 bases fit TRBD1. Germline V lookup: CDR1 DFQATT, CDR2 SNEGSKA (reference sequence). The CDR3 is 12 amino acids. V was clipped by 5 bases and J by 4 bases; unmatched bases: 0.

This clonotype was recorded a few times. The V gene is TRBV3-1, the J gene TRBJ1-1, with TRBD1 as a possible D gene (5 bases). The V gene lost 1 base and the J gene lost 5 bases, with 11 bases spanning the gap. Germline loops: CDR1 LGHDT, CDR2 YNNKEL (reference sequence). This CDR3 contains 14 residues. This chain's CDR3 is CASSQGAGITEAFF. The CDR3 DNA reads TGTGCCAGCAGCCAAGGGGCAGGGATAACTGAAGCTTTCTTT.

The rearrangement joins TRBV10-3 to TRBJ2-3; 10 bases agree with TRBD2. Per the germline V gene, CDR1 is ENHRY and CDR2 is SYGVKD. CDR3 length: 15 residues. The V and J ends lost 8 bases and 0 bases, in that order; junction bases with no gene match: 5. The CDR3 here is CAIGASGGSTDTQYF. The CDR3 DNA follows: TGTGCCATCGGGGCTAGCGGGGGCAGCACAGATACGCAGTATTTT.

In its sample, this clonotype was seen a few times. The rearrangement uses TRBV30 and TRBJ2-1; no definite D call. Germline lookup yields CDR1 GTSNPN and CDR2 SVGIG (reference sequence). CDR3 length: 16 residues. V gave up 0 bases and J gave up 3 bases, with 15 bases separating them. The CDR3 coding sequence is TGTGCCTGGAGTGTAAGGCCAGCCCCCTTCTACAATGAGCAGTTCTTC. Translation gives CAWSVRPAPFYNEQFF.